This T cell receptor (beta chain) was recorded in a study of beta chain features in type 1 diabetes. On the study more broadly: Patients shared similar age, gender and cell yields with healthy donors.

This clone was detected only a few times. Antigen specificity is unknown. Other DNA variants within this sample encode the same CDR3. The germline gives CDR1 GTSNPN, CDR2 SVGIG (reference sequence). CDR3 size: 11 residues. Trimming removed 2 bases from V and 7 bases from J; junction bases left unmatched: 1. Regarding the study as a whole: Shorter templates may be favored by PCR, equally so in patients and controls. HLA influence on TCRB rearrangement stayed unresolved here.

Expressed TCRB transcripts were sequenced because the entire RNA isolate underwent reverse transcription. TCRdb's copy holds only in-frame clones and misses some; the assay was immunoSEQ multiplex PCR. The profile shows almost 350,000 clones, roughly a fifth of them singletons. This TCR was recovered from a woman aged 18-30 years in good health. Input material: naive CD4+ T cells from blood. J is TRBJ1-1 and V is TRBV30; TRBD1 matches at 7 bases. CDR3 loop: CAWSRDSEAFF. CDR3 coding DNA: TGTGCCTGGAGTCGGGACAGTGAAGCTTTCTTT.